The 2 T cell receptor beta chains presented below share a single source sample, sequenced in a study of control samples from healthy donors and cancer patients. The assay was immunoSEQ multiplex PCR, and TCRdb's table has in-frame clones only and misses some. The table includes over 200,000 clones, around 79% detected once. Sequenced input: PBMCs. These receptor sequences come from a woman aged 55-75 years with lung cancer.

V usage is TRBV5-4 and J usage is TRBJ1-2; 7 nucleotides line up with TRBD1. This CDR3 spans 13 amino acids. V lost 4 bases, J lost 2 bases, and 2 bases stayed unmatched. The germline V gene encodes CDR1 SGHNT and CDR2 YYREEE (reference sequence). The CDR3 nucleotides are TGTGCCAGCAGCCAGACAGGGAACTATGGCTACACCTTC. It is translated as CASSQTGNYGYTF.

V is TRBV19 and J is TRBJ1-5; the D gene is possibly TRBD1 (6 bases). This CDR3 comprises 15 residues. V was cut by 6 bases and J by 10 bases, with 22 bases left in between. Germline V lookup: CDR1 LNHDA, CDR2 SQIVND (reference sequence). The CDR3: CASRIQGTSSRPQHF. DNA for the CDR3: TGTGCCAGTAGGATACAGGGTACGTCTTCGAGACCCCAGCATTTT.